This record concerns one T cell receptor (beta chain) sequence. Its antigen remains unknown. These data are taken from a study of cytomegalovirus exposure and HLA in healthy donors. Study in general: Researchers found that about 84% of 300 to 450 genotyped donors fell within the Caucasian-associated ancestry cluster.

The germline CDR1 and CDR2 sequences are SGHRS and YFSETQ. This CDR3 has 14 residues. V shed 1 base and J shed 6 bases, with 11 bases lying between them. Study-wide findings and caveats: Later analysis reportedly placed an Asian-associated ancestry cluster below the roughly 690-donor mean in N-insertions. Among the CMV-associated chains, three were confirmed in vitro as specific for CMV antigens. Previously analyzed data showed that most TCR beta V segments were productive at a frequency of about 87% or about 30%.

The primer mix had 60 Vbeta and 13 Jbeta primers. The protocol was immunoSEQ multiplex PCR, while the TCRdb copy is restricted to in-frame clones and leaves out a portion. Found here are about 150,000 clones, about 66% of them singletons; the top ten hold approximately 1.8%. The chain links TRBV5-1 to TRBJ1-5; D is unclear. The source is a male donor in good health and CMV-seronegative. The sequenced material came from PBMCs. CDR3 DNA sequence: TGCGCCAGCAGCTTGTCGGCAGGTCCTCAGCCCCAGCATTTT. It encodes CASSLSAGPQPQHF.